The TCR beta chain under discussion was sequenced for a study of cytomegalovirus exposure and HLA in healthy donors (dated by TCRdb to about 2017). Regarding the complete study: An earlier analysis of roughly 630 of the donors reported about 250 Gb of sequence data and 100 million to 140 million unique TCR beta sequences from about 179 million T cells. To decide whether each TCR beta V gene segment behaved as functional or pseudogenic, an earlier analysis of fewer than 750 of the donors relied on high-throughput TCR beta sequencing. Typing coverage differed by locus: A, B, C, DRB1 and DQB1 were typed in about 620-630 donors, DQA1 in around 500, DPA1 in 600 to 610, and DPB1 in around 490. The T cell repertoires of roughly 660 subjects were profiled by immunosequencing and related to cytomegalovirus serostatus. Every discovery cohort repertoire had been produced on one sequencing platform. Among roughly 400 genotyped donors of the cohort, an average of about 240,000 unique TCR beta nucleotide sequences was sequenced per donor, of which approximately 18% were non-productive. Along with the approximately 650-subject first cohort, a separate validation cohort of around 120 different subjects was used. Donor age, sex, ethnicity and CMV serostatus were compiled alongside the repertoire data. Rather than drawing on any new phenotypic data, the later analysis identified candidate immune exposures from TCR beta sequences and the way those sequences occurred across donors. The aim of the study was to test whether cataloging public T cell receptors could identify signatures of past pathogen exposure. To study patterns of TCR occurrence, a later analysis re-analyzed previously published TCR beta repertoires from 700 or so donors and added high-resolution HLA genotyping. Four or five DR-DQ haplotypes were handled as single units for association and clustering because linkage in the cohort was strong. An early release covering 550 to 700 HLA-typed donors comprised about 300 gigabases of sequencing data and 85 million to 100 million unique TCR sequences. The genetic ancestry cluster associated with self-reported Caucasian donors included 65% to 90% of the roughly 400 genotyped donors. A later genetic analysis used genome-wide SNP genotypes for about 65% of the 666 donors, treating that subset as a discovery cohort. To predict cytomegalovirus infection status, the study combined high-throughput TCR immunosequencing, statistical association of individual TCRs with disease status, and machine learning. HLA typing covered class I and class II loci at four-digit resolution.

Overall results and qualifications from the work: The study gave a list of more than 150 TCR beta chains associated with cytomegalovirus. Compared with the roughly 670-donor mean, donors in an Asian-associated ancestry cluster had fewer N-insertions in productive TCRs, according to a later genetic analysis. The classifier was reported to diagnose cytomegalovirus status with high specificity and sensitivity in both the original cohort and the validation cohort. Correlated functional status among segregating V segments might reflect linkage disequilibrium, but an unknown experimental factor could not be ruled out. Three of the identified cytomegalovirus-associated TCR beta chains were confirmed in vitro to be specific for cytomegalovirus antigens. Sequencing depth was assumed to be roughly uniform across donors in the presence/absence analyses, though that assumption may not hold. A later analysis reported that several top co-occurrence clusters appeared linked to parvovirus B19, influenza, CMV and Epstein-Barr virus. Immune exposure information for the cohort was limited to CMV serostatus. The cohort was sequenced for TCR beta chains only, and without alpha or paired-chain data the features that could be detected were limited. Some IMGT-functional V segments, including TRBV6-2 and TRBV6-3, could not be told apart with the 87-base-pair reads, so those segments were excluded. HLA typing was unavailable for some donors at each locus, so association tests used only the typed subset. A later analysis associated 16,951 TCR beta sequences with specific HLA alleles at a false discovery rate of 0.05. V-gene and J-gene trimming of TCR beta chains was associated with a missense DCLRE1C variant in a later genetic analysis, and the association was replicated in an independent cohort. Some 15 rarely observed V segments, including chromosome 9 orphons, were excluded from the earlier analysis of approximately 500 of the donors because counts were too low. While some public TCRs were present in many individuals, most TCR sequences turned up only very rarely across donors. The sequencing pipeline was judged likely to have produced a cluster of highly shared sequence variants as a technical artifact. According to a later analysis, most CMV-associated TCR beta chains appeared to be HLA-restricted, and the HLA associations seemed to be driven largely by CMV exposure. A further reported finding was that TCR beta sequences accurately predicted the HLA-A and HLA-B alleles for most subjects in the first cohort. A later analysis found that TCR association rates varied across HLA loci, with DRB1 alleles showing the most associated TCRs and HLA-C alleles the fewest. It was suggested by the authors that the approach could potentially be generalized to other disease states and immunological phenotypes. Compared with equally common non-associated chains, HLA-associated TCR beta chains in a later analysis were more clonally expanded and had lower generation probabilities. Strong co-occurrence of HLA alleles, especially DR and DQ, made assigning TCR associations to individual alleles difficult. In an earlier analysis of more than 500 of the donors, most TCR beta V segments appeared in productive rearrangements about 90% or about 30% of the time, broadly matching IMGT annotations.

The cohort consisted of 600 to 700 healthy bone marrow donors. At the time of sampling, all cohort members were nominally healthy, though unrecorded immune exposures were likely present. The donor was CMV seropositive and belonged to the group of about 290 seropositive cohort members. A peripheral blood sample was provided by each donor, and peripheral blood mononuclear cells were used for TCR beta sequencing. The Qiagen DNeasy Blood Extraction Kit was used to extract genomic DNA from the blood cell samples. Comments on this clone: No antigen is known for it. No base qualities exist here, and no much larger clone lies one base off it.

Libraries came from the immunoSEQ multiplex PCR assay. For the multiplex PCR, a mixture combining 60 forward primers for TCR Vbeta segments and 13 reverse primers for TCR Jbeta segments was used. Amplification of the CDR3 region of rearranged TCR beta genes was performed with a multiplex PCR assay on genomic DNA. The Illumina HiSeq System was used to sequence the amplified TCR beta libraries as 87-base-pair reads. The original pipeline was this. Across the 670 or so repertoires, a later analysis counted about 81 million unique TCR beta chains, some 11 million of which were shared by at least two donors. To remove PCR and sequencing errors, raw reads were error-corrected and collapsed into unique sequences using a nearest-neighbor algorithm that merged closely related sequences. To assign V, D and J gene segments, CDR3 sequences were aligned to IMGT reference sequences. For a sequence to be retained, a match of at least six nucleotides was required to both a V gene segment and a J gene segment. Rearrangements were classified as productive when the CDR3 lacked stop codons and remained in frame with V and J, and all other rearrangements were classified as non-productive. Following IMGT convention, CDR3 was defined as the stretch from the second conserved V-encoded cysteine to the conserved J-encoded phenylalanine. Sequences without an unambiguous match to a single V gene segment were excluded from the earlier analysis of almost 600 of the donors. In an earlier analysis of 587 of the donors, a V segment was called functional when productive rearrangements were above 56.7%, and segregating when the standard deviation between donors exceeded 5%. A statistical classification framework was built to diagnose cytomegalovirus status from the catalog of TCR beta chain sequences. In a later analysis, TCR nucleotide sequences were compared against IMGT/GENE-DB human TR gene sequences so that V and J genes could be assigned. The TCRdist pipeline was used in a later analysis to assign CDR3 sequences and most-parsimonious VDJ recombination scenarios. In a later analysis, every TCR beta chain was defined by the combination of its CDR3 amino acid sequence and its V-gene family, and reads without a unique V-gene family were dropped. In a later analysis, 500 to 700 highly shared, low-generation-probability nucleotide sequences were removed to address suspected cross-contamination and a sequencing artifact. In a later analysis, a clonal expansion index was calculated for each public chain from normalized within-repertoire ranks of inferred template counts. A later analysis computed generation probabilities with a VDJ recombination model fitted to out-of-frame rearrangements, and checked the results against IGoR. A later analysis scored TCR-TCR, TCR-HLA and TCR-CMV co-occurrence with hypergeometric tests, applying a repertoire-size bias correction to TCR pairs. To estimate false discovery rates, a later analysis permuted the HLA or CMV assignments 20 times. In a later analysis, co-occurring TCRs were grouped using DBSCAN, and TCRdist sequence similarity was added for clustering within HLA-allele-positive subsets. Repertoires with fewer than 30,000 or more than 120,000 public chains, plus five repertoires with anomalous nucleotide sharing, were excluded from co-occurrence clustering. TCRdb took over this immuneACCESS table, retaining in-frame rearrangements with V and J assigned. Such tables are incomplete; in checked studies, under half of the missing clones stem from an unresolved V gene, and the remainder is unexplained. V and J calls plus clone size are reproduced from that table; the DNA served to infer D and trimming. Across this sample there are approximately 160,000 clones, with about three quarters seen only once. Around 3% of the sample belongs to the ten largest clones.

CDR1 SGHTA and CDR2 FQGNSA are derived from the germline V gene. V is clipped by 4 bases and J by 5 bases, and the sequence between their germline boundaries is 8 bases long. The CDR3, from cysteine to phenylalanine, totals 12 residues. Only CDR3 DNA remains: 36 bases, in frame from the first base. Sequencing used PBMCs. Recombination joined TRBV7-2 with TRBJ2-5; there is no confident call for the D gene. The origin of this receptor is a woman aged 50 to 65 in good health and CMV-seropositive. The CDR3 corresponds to CASSSRWETQYF. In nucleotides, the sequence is TGTGCCAGCAGCTCGCGATGGGAGACCCAGTACTTC.